This T cell receptor (beta chain) is from a study of T-cell memory formation after mild COVID-19 (TCRdb year 2021). Study-wide context: TCR sequence clusters from the two donors were found to be largely donor specific. Longitudinal TCRalpha and TCRbeta repertoire sequencing tracked T-cell clones expanding and contracting after mild COVID-19 in a couple of donors. The cohort comprised two young, previously healthy adult volunteers, one female and one male. Summary of the overall study and its limitations: The second-wave clones that peaked on day 37 were not confirmed to be SARS-CoV-2 specific. Only a couple of mild cases were covered by the study, and larger cohorts that include severe cases with pre-infection samples were considered necessary. Some responding clones were found in pre-infection memory, which suggests that pre-existing cross-reactive memory T cells took part in the SARS-CoV-2 response. Clones that contracted from day 15 to 85 showed balanced CD4/CD8 phenotypes, whereas a second wave of clones that expanded from day 15 to 37 leaned towards CD4+. Contracting CD4+ clones were located mainly in the CM and EM memory subsets, whereas CD8+ clones were found to be enriched in EMRA.

As concerns this clonotype: Its antigen specificity is not known. Within one base of it there is no much larger clone, and no base qualities were kept.

Sequencing was carried out with an Illumina NovaSeq 6000. Using 5'RACE with constant-segment primers, TCRalpha and TCRbeta cDNA libraries were constructed, with sample barcodes and unique molecular identifiers added in the process. RNA was extracted from every sample with Trizol reagent. The libraries were amplified in two PCR steps, and the second step added a second sample barcode and Illumina TruSeq adapters. Sequencing of libraries was performed on an Illumina NovaSeq with 2 x 150 bp paired-end reads. The authors' analysis ran thus. The reads were demultiplexed and collapsed into UMI-guided consensus sequences using migec v1.2.7. Using mixcr v2.1.11, UMI consensuses were aligned to TRA and TRB V and J templates and then assembled into clonotypes. A clonotype was counted as expanded or contracted only when both edgeR and NoisET called the clonotype significant, with the noise models trained on biological replicates. For edgeR calls, a false discovery rate-adjusted p below 0.01 and a log2 fold-change threshold of 1 were applied. As an exploratory analysis of dynamics, PCA with hierarchical clustering was applied to max-normalized trajectories of the 1000 most abundant clonotypes. The CD4 or CD8 phenotype of responding clones was assigned using the separately sequenced CD4+ and CD8+ repertoires. TCRdb passed the public sequencing reads through fastp at Q25 and MiXCR, retaining productive beta sequences. When rows share a CDR3 protein, they turn into one entry using the most common DNA and genes. TCRdb's processing, not the study's, gives the V and J calls here. The sample includes about 260,000 distinct CDR3 sequences, with roughly 17% observed a single time. The ten biggest clones cover 22% of the sample.

From the cysteine through the phenylalanine, the CDR3 covers 15 amino acids. The DNA shown is the 45-base CDR3, in frame from base 1. V lost 0 bases and J lost 7 bases, and the count of bases not matched to a germline gene is 5. Per the germline V gene, SGDLS is the CDR1 and YYNGEE is the CDR2. PBMCs were isolated by Ficoll-Paque density gradient centrifugation. This chain joins TRBV9 to TRBJ2-2, with 8 junctional bases fitting TRBD2. Material for sequencing was PBMCs or a T cell subset sorted from them (not recorded which). The sequence was collected from a man aged 18 to 30 who had mild COVID-19 (a few samples of this study predate the infection). The sample titles of this study are shuffled in the database, so cell type and time point are left out; the donor was told from shared clones. The nucleotide sequence is given as TGTGCCAGCAGCGTAGCTAGCGGGTACAACGGGGAGCTGTTTTTT. Translated, it gives CASSVASGYNGELFF.